The 10 T cell receptor beta chains reported below all come from one sample, sequenced in a study of read filtering for tumor transcriptome and immune sequencing. This library used around 0.4 ug RNA and molecular barcoded adaptors spanning alpha/delta and beta/gamma chains. TCRdb itself ran the reads through MiXCR, one entry per CDR3 protein. The data hold approximately 93,000 distinct CDR3 sequences, with roughly a fifth observed a single time. The specimen sequenced was a population of CD138-negative cells sorted from bone marrow. The receptors were sampled from a donor at least 40 years old with multiple myeloma.

This clonotype was detected ten times or more. The chain carries TRBV12-3 or TRBV12-4 and TRBJ2-1; 10 bases line up with TRBD1. Trimming cost V 7 bases and J 9 bases; bases outside gene matches: 12. This CDR3 spans 15 amino acids. The CDR3 DNA reads as TGTGCCAGCATTTCCTATGGGACAGGGGTGACTGAGCAGTTCTTC. Amino acids: CASISYGTGVTEQFF.

This clonotype occurred many times. The rearrangement links TRBV7-2 to TRBJ2-2, with 7 bases lining up with TRBD1. Germline V CDR1 and CDR2: SGHTA, FQGNSA. The CDR3 loop spans 15 amino acids. J gave up 5 bases and V 5 bases, and 8 bases lay outside the gene matches. The CDR3 coding sequence is TGTGCCAGCAGCCTACGACAGGGTGGGACCGGGGAGCTGTTTTTT. It yields the protein CASSLRQGGTGELFF.

To note about this clonotype: It may be a read error: a sequence one base away is much more abundant. Written as DNA, the CDR3 is TGTGCCAGCAGTAGTGACAGGGGGCATGAAAAACTGTTTTTT. Protein: CASSSDRGHEKLFF. This chain uses TRBV2 with TRBJ1-4; 10 bases are a match to TRBD1. From germline, CDR1 is SNHLY and CDR2 FYNNEI. The CDR3 totals 14 residues. V lost 5 bases to trimming and J lost 6 bases; unmatched junction nucleotides: 3.

There are many counts of this clonotype. The rearrangement links TRBV7-3 to TRBJ2-2, with D perhaps TRBD1 (5 bases). The CDR3 is made up of 14 amino acids. V was pared by 2 bases and J by 2 bases, with 6 bases between. Per germline, CDR1 SGHTA and CDR2 FQGTGA. The CDR3 sequence is CASSLWTNTGELFF. DNA for the CDR3: TGTGCCAGCAGCTTATGGACAAACACCGGGGAGCTGTTTTTT. The full variable domain, rest sourced from reference TRBV7-3 and TRBJ2-2, is GAGVSQTPSNKVTEKGKYVELRCDPISGHTALYWYRQSLGQGPEFLIYFQGTGAADDSGLPNDRFFAVRPEGSVSTLKIQRTERGDSAVYLCASSLWTNTGELFFGEGSRLTVL.

Note on this clonotype: Just one base apart from a much larger clone, this may be a read error. The V gene is TRBV29-1, the J gene TRBJ1-1; no clear D gene. Looked up from germline, CDR1 is SQVTM and CDR2 is ANQGSEA. This CDR3 has 12 residues. The CDR3 DNA reads TGCTGCGTTGTGGATGGAAACACTGAAGCTTTCTTT. Translating it yields CCVVDGNTEAFF.

As to this clonotype: A much larger clone differs from this one at a single base, so this may be a read error. The conserved phenylalanine or tryptophan normally closing the CDR3 is absent here, so this likely arose from a read error. The rearrangement uses TRBV6-6 and TRBJ2-5, with 8 nucleotides matching TRBD1. CDR1 is MNHNY and CDR2 is SVGAGI in the germline V gene (reference sequence). There are 13 residues in the CDR3. V lost 8 bases, J lost 2 bases, and 4 bases stayed unmatched. The CDR3 DNA reads as TGTGCCAGCTCGGACAGGGCACAAGAGACCCAGTACCTC. Translating it yields CASSDRAQETQYL.

The V gene is TRBV30, the J gene TRBJ1-5; the D gene is possibly TRBD1 (6 bases). The V and J ends lost 0 bases and 2 bases respectively, with 11 bases between them. Germline V CDR1 and CDR2: GTSNPN, SVGIG (reference sequence). The CDR3 spans 15 residues. The CDR3 here is CAWSVAGVGNQPQHF. Written as DNA, the CDR3 is TGTGCCTGGAGTGTGGCAGGGGTAGGCAATCAGCCCCAGCATTTT.

This clonotype was seen at least ten times. This sequence joins TRBV5-1 and TRBJ1-1; no definite D call. The germline gives CDR1 SGHRS, CDR2 YFSETQ. This CDR3 has 13 amino acids. Trimming pared 0 bases from V and 4 bases from J, leaving 7 bases between. DNA of the CDR3: TGCGCCAGCAGCTTGGCCGTAAGCACTGAAGCTTTCTTT. It yields the protein CASSLAVSTEAFF.

This clonotype was recorded at least ten times. The chain combines TRBV19 with TRBJ2-1; a possible D gene is TRBD1 (5 bases). Trimming took 5 bases from V and 8 from J, leaving 22 bases between them. The length of the CDR3 is 16 residues. Per the germline V gene, CDR1 is LNHDA and CDR2 is SQIVND (reference sequence). The CDR3 nucleotides read TGTGCCAGTAGTTCTGGGGCCTGGGGCGAAGAGTATGAGCAGTTCTTC. Translated: CASSSGAWGEEYEQFF.

About this clonotype itself: An end of the junction does not agree with germline; a read error may underlie this. This chain uses TRBV20-1 with TRBJ1-5; D is unresolved. Germline V gives CDR1 DFQATT, CDR2 SNEGSKA (reference sequence). CDR3 size: 12 residues. CDR3 residues: CSTREGGQPQHF. CDR3 DNA: TGCAGTACTAGGGAGGGCGGCCAGCCCCAGCATTTT.